Each of the 15 T cell receptor beta chains below was sequenced from the same sample in a study of T-cell memory formation after mild COVID-19. Each CDR3 protein is one row after TCRdb ran MiXCR on the 5' RACE reads. There are 90,000 to 120,000 distinct CDR3 sequences in the sample; under 15% occur only once, and around two fifths lies in the top ten. Sequencing was done on a sample of PBMCs or a T cell subset sorted from them (not recorded which). Receptors originate from a man aged 18 to 29 who had mild COVID-19 (a few samples of this study predate the infection). Cell type and time point are not known.

In its sample, this clonotype was seen many times. The V and J genes are TRBV3-1 and TRBJ1-6; D perhaps matches TRBD1 (5 bases). The CDR3 is 14 amino acids. In germline, CDR1 is LGHDT, CDR2 YNNKEL (reference sequence). Trimming removed 3 bases at V and 8 bases at J, with 11 bases between. In DNA, the CDR3 is TGTGCCAGCAGCCAGGTGACAGCCGATTCACCCCTCCACTTT. This translates into CASSQVTADSPLHF.

This clonotype was recorded many times. CDR3 in amino acids: CASSPYSSGNTIYF. The CDR3 region has the DNA TGCGCCAGCAGCCCGTATTCGTCTGGAAACACCATATATTTT. The J gene is TRBJ1-3, the V gene TRBV5-1; no clear D gene. The CDR3 contains 14 residues. Germline V gene lookup returns CDR1 SGHRS and CDR2 YFSETQ. V gave up 4 bases and J gave up 1 base, with 9 bases separating them. The full variable domain, completed using reference TRBV5-1 and TRBJ1-3, is KAGVTQTPRYLIKTRGQQVTLSCSPISGHRSVSWYQQTPGQGLQFLFEYFSETQRNKGNFPGRFSGRQFSNSRSEMNVSTLELGDSALYLCASSPYSSGNTIYFGEGSWLTVV.

The CDR3: CASSLGGQGFYEQYV. CDR3 nucleotides: TGTGCCAGCAGCTTAGGGGGACAGGGTTTCTACGAGCAGTACGTC. The chain recombines TRBV7-2 with TRBJ2-7; 9 bases align to TRBD1. V was pared by 1 base and J by 3 bases, with 4 bases of the junction left unmatched. The CDR3 consists of 15 residues. Germline CDR1 SGHTA, CDR2 FQGNSA.

The sample holds a few counts of this clonotype. This chain uses TRBV5-8 with TRBJ2-7; a possible D gene is TRBD2 (5 bases). This CDR3 is built from 13 residues. Germline values: CDR1 SGHTS, CDR2 YDEGEE. V lost 3 bases and J 0 bases, leaving 7 bases between the germline ends. The CDR3 is CASSSRDSYEQYV. DNA of the CDR3: TGTGCCAGCAGCTCCCGGGACTCCTACGAGCAGTACGTC.

This clonotype was counted ten times or more. V gene TRBV4-3 combines with J gene TRBJ2-5, with 9 bases fitting TRBD2. Germline V CDR1 and CDR2: LGHNA, YSLEER. The CDR3 sequence is 16 residues long. J lost 2 bases, V lost 0 bases, and 4 bases had no gene match. This CDR3 reads CASSQDYTSGQETQYF. DNA of the CDR3: TGCGCCAGCAGCCAAGACTATACTAGCGGGCAAGAGACCCAGTACTTC.

The chain recombines TRBV7-6 with TRBJ2-6; no definite D call. Per the germline V gene, CDR1 is SGHVS and CDR2 is FNYEAQ. The CDR3 is 17 residues long. V lost 8 bases, J lost 1 base, and 18 bases lay in between. CDR3 region: CASGLYTSISGANVLTF. CDR3 sequence (DNA): TGTGCCAGCGGTCTATACACTTCCATTTCTGGGGCCAACGTCCTGACTTTC. Full variable domain (missing parts from reference TRBV7-6 and TRBJ2-6): GAGVSQSPRYKVTKRGQDVALRCDPISGHVSLYWYRQALGQGPEFLTYFNYEAQQDKSGLPNDRFSAERPEGSISTLTIQRTEQRDSAMYRCASGLYTSISGANVLTFGAGSRLTVL.

This clonotype was detected only a few times. This sequence joins TRBV6-2 or TRBV6-3 and TRBJ2-1; possible D gene TRBD2, 5 bases. Germline V CDR1 and CDR2: MNHEY, SVGEGT. V lost 6 bases and J 10 bases, leaving 13 bases between the germline ends. The CDR3 is 12 amino acids. As DNA, the CDR3 is TGTGCCAGCAGCCGAGGGTTGGGCGAGCAGTTCTTC. It translates to CASSRGLGEQFF.

The chain has TRBV6-6 and TRBJ1-5, with 8 bases identical to TRBD1. CDR3 length: 14 residues. V trimming: 5 bases; J trimming: 3 bases; junction bases outside the gene matches: 3. Germline CDR1 MNHNY, CDR2 SVGAGI (reference sequence). CDR3 nucleotides: TGTGCCAGCAGTGGACAGGGTTACAATCAGCCCCAGCATTTT. It codes for CASSGQGYNQPQHF.

This clonotype came up a few times. J is TRBJ1-5 and V is TRBV2; D unresolved. CDR3 length equals 12 residues. CDR1 and CDR2 (germline): SNHLY, FYNNEI. The V and J ends lost 0 bases and 5 bases respectively, with 2 bases between them. CDR3 protein: CASSEAHQPQHF. The CDR3 DNA sequence: TGTGCCAGCAGTGAAGCGCATCAGCCCCAGCATTTT.

This clonotype was counted at least ten times. The V call is TRBV7-8, the J call TRBJ2-2; a weak D match, TRBD1 (5 bases). The length of the CDR3 is 14 residues. In germline, CDR1 is SGHVS, CDR2 FQNEAQ. V was clipped by 0 bases and J by 5 bases, with 7 bases between them. The chain's CDR3 is CASSLAGPTGELFF. The CDR3 region has the DNA TGTGCCAGCAGCTTAGCGGGGCCGACCGGGGAGCTGTTTTTT.

This clonotype was seen at least ten times. The rearrangement uses TRBV7-8 and TRBJ1-1; D possibly corresponds to TRBD1 (5 bases). V was cut by 2 bases and J by 4 bases, with 17 bases left in between. The germline V gene encodes CDR1 SGHVS and CDR2 FQNEAQ. The CDR3 covers 16 residues. The CDR3: CASSLLGPRSVTEAFF. The CDR3 nucleotides read TGTGCCAGCAGCTTATTGGGACCCCGGTCGGTCACTGAAGCTTTCTTT.

This clonotype has only one observation. The V and J genes are TRBV6-5 and TRBJ2-4; D ambiguous. CDR3 length equals 14 residues. Trimming took off 7 bases at V and 2 bases at J, with 12 bases between the two ends. Germline CDR1 is MNHEY and CDR2 is SVGAGI. CDR3 loop: CASIRSGPKNIQYF. As DNA, the CDR3 is TGTGCCAGCATCCGCTCTGGGCCCAAAAACATTCAGTACTTC.

The rearrangement links TRBV7-2 to TRBJ2-1; TRBD1 or TRBD2 may be the D gene (6 bases each). The CDR3 consists of 17 residues. V lost 5 bases and J lost 0, with 17 bases in between. CDR1 and CDR2 from the germline V gene are SGHTA and FQGNSA. CDR3: CASSPLGGPSSYNEQFF. CDR3 DNA: TGTGCCAGCAGCCCCTTAGGGGGGCCGAGCTCCTACAATGAGCAGTTCTTC. The entire variable domain, with the rest obtained from reference TRBV7-2 and TRBJ2-1, is as follows: GAGVSQSPSNKVTEKGKDVELRCDPISGHTALYWYRQSLGQGLEFLIYFQGNSAPDKSGLPSDRFSAERTGGSVSTLTIQRTQQEDSAVYLCASSPLGGPSSYNEQFFGPGTRLTVL.

V gene TRBV7-9 combines with J gene TRBJ1-2; D is ambiguous. Germline CDR1 reads SEHNR; CDR2 reads FQNEAQ (reference sequence). Trimming stripped 5 bases from V and 6 bases from J, with 16 bases between. The CDR3 covers 14 residues. This CDR3 reads CASSPGGSTDGYTF. CDR3 nucleotide sequence: TGTGCCAGCAGCCCCGGCGGCTCGACTGATGGCTACACCTTC. Supplemented by reference TRBV7-9 and TRBJ1-2, the full variable domain reads DTGVSQNPRHKITKRGQNVTFRCDPISEHNRLYWYRQTLGQGPEFLTYFQNEAQLEKSRLLSDRFSAERPKGSFSTLEIQRTEQGDSAMYLCASSPGGSTDGYTFGSGTRLTVV.

This clonotype was seen a few times. The chain carries TRBV19 and TRBJ2-1, with D perhaps assigned TRBD1 or TRBD2 (5 bases each). Deletions cut 6 bases from V and 7 bases from J, with 19 bases between. CDR3 length: 15 residues. Germline CDR1 is LNHDA and CDR2 is SQIVND (reference sequence). This CDR3 reads CASRPARGVSNEQFF. CDR3 in DNA: TGTGCCAGTAGGCCGGCTAGAGGGGTTTCGAATGAGCAGTTCTTC.